This entry lists 3 T cell receptor beta chains sequenced from one sample in a study of cytomegalovirus exposure and HLA in healthy donors. The PCR contained 60 Vbeta and 13 Jbeta primers. Measured with immunoSEQ multiplex PCR; TCRdb has only the in-frame clones, and not every one. The table shows approximately 210,000 clones, with around 83% occurring only once. Sequencing used PBMCs. The receptor set was obtained from a woman between 45 and 60 years old in good health and CMV-seropositive.

This clone showed up just a few times. The V call is TRBV4-1, the J call TRBJ2-3; no clear D gene. The CDR3 sequence is 14 residues long. V was shortened by 3 bases and J by 2 bases, with 9 bases between the two germline ends. Per germline, CDR1 MGHRA and CDR2 YSYEKL. The CDR3 DNA follows: TGCGCCAGCAGCCAGACGGAGCTCACAGATACGCAGTATTTT. Translated: CASSQTELTDTQYF.

The chain uses TRBV7-8 and TRBJ1-1, with D uncertain. Trimming took off 4 bases at V and 6 bases at J, with 12 bases between the two ends. CDR3 size: 13 residues. CDR1 SGHVS and CDR2 FQNEAQ come from the germline V gene. CDR3 coding DNA: TGTGCCAGCAGCTACGCTAGGGAGGCTGAAGCTTTCTTT. This sequence encodes CASSYAREAEAFF.

The V gene is TRBV6-6, the J gene TRBJ1-5; 9 bases line up with TRBD1. This CDR3 region has 15 residues. Germline V gene sequence: CDR1 MNHNY, CDR2 SVGAGI (reference sequence). The V gene end was trimmed by 4 bases and the J gene end by 2 bases; junction bases not matched to a gene: 3. CDR3 sequence: CASSLTGGGNQPQHF. As DNA, the CDR3 is TGTGCCAGCAGTTTGACAGGGGGGGGCAATCAGCCCCAGCATTTT.